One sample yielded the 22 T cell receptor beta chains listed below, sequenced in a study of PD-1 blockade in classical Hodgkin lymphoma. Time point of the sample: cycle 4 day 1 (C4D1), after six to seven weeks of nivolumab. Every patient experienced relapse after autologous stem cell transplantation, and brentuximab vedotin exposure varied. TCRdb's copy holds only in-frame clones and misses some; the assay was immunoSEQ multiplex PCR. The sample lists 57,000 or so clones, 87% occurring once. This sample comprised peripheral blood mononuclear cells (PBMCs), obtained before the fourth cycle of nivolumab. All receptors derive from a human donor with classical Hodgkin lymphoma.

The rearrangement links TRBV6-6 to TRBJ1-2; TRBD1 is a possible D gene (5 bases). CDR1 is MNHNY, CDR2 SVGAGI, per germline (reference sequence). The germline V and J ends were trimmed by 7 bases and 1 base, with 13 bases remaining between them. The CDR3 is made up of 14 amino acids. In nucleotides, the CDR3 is TGTGCCAGCAACTCTAATGGGGGTAACTATGGCTACACCTTC. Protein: CASNSNGGNYGYTF.

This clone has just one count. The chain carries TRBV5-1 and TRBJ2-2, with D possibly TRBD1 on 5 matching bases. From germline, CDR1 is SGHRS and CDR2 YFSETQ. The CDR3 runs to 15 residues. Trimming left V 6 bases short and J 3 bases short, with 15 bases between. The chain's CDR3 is CASKGRGPDTGELFF. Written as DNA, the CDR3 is TGCGCCAGCAAGGGTAGGGGTCCTGACACCGGGGAGCTGTTTTTT. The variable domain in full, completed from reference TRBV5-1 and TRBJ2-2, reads KAGVTQTPRYLIKTRGQQVTLSCSPISGHRSVSWYQQTPGQGLQFLFEYFSETQRNKGNFPGRFSGRQFSNSRSEMNVSTLELGDSALYLCASKGRGPDTGELFFGEGSRLTVL.

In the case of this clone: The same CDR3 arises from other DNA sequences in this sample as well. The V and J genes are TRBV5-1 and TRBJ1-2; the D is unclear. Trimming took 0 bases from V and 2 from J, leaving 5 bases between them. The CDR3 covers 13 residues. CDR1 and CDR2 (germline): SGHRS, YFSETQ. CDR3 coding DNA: TGCGCCAGCAGCTTGGATGGGAACTATGGCTACACCTTC. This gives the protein CASSLDGNYGYTF.

The CDR3, as DNA: TGTGCCAGCAGCCTACAACCGGGACCGAACAGCGAGCAGTACTTC. It yields the protein CASSLQPGPNSEQYF. The chain uses TRBV5-5 and TRBJ2-7; the D gene could be TRBD1 or TRBD2 (5 bases each). Germline CDR1 SGHKS, CDR2 YYEKEE (reference sequence). Trimming took 4 bases from V and 6 from J, leaving 20 bases between them. The CDR3 contains 15 residues.

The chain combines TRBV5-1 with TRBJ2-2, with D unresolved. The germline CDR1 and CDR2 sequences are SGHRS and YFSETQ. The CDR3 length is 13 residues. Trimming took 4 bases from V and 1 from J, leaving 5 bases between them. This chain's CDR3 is CASSQMNTGELFF. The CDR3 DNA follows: TGCGCCAGCAGCCAGATGAACACCGGGGAGCTGTTTTTT.

The CDR3 sequence is CASSLAGANGEQYF. The CDR3 nucleotides read TGTGCCAGCAGTTTAGCGGGGGCGAATGGCGAGCAGTACTTC. The chain uses TRBV28 and TRBJ2-7, with D tentatively TRBD2 (7 bases). The V gene's germline CDR1 is MDHEN and CDR2 SYDVKM. Trimming stripped 2 bases from V and 6 bases from J, with 14 bases between. This CDR3 has 14 amino acids.

The CDR3 DNA reads TGTGCCAGCAGTATTCCGGGACTGTGGAGAGAAGCTTTCTTT. Translation gives CASSIPGLWREAFF. The rearrangement uses TRBV5-4 and TRBJ1-1; D perhaps matches TRBD1 (5 bases). The CDR3 is 14 residues long. In germline, CDR1 is SGHNT, CDR2 YYREEE (reference sequence). V was cut by 5 bases and J by 8 bases, with 19 bases left in between. The whole variable domain, filled in from reference TRBV5-4 and TRBJ1-1, reads ETGVTQSPTHLIKTRGQQVTLRCSSQSGHNTVSWYQQALGQGPQFIFQYYREEENGRGNFPPRFSGLQFPNYSSELNVNALELDDSALYLCASSIPGLWREAFFGQGTRLTVV.

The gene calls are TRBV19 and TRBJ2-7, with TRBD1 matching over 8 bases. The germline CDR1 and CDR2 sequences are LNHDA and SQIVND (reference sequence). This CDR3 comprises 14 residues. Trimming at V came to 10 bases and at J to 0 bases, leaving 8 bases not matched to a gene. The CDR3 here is CATSAGQVSYEQYF. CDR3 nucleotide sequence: TGTGCCACTTCCGCGGGACAGGTCTCCTACGAGCAGTACTTC.

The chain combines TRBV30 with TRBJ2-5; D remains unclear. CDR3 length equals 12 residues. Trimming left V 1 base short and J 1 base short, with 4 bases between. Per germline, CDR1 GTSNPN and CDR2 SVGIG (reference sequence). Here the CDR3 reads CAWSGAQETQYF. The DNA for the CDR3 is TGTGCCTGGAGTGGGGCCCAAGAGACCCAGTACTTC.

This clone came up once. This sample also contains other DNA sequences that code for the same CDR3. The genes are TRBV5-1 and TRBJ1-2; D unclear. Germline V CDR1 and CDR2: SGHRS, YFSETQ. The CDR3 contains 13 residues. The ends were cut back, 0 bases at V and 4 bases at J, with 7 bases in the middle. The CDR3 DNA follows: TGCGCCAGCAGCTTGGACGGCTCCTATGGCTACACCTTC. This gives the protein CASSLDGSYGYTF. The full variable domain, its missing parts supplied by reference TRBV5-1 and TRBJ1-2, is KAGVTQTPRYLIKTRGQQVTLSCSPISGHRSVSWYQQTPGQGLQFLFEYFSETQRNKGNFPGRFSGRQFSNSRSEMNVSTLELGDSALYLCASSLDGSYGYTFGSGTRLTVV.

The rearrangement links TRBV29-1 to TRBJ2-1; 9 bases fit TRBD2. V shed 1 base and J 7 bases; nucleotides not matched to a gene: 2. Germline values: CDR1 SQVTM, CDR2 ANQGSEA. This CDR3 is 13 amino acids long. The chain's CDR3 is CSVEGRGGNEQFF. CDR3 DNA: TGCAGCGTTGAAGGGCGGGGGGGAAATGAGCAGTTCTTC.

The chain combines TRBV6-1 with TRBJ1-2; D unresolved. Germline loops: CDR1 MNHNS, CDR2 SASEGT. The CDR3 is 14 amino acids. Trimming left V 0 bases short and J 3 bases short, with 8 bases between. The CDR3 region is CASSEAGVDYGYTF. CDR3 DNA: TGTGCCAGCAGTGAAGCGGGCGTTGACTATGGCTACACCTTC.

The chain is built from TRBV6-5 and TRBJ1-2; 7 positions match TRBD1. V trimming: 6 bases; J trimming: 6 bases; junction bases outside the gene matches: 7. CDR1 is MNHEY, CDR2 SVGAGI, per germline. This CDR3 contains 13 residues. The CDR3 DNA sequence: TGTGCCAGCAGCTCCCGGGACAGCGATGGCTACACCTTC. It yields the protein CASSSRDSDGYTF.

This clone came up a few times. This chain's CDR3 is CASSATGAQHF. CDR3 DNA: TGTGCCAGCAGTGCGACGGGGGCCCAGCATTTT. This chain joins TRBV2 and TRBJ1-5; perhaps TRBD1 as D (5 bases). V dropped 4 bases and J dropped 11 bases, with 9 bases sitting between them. The CDR3 runs to 11 residues. Germline-derived CDR1 and CDR2 are SNHLY and FYNNEI.

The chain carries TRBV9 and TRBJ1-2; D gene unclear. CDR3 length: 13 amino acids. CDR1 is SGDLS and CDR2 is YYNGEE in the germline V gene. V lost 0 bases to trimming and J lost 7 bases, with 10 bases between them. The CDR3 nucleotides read TGTGCCAGCAGCGTAGGCGATACGGCTGGCTACACCTTC. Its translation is CASSVGDTAGYTF.

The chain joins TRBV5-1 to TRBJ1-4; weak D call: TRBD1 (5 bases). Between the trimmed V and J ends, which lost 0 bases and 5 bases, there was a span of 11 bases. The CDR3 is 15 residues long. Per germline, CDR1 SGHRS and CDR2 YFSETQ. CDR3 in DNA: TGCGCCAGCAGCTTGGTGGGGGTGGCAAATGAAAAACTGTTTTTT. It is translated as CASSLVGVANEKLFF.

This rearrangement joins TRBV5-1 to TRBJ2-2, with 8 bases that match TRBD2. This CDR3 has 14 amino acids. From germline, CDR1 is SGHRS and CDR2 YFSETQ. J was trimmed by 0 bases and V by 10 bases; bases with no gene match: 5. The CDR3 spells CACTRGANTGELFF. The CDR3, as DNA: TGCGCCTGCACGCGGGGGGCGAACACCGGGGAGCTGTTTTTT.

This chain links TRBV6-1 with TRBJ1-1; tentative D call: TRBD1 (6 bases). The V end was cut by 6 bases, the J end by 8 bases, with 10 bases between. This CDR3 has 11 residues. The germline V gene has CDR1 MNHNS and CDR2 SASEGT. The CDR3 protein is CASRGTTEAFF. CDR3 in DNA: TGTGCCAGCAGAGGGACAACAGAAGCTTTCTTT.

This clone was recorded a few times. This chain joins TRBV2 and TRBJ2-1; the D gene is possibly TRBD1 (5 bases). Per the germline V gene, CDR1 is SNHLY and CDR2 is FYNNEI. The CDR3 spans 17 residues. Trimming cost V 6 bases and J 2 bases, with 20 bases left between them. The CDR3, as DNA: TGTGCCAGCAGATGGGGCCCCGGTAACCTTCCCTACAATGAGCAGTTCTTC. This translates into CASRWGPGNLPYNEQFF.

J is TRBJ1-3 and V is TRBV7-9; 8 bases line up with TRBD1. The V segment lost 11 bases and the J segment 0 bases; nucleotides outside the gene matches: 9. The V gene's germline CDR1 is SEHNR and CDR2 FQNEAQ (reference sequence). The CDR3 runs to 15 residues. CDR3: CAGGQGADSGNTIYF. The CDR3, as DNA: TGTGCCGGCGGACAGGGAGCCGACTCTGGAAACACCATATATTTT.

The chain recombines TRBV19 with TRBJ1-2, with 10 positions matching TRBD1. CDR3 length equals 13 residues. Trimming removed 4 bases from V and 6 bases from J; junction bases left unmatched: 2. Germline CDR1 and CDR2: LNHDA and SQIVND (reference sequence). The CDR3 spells CASSTGQGDGYTF. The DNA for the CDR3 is TGTGCCAGTAGTACAGGACAGGGGGATGGCTACACCTTC. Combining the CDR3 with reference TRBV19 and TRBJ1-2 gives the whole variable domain DGGITQSPKYLFRKEGQNVTLSCEQNLNHDAMYWYRQDPGQGLRLIYYSQIVNDFQKGDIAEGYSVSREKKESFPLTVTSAQKNPTAFYLCASSTGQGDGYTFGSGTRLTVV.

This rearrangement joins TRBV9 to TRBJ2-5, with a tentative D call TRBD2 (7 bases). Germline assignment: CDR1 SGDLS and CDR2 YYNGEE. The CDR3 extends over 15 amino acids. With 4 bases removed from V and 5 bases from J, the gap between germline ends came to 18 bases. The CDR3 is CASSPRGGAWETQYF. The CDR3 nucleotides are TGTGCCAGCAGCCCCAGAGGGGGGGCATGGGAGACCCAGTACTTC. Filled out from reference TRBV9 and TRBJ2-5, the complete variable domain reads DSGVTQTPKHLITATGQRVTLRCSPRSGDLSVYWYQQSLDQGLQFLIQYYNGEERAKGNILERFSAQQFPDLHSELNLSSLELGDSALYFCASSPRGGAWETQYFGPGTRLLVL.